The entry below describes one T cell receptor (beta chain). Original handling: For nucleated cells, counts were estimated from reference gene primer amplification. Clones were read by immunoSEQ multiplex PCR, and TCRdb kept only the in-frame ones, dropping some. V, J and clone size reflect that table, while D and trimming were determined from the DNA. The table includes approximately 170,000 clones, approximately 83% detected once. CDR3 length: 15 residues. With 6 bases removed from V and 1 base from J, the gap between germline ends came to 15 bases. Germline loops: CDR1 MNHEY, CDR2 SVGAGI. This specimen belongs to a study of blood T cell repertoires in COVID-19. Study-wide context: Nucleic acid was either cDNA or gDNA, and it came from T cells, B-cell-depleted T cells, or PBMCs.

The origin of this receptor is a man aged 70 or older who had recovered from COVID-19. The V and J genes are TRBV6-5 and TRBJ1-1, with a tentative D call TRBD1 (5 bases). The specimen was peripheral blood. The CDR3 DNA reads as TGTGCCAGCAGGACACAGGATTTGGGGAACACTGAAGCTTTCTTT. Translation: CASRTQDLGNTEAFF.